Below are 9 T cell receptor beta chains sequenced from a single sample in a study of CD8 T cells in Susac syndrome. RNA, at about 0.5 to 1 ug, was reverse transcribed with random hexamers. TCRdb reprocessed the immunoSEQ multiplex PCR reads with MiXCR, giving one entry per CDR3 protein. The data hold 250,000 to 300,000 distinct CDR3 sequences, with 85% observed a single time. The sample taken for sequencing was CD8+ T cells from PBMCs. Receptors originate from a human donor with multiple sclerosis.

The chain links TRBV19 to TRBJ2-2; TRBD2 matches 7 bases. Germline CDR1 LNHDA, CDR2 SQIVND (reference sequence). The V and J ends lost 4 bases and 3 bases, in that order; junction bases with no gene match: 5. This CDR3 is built from 15 residues. Here the CDR3 DNA reads TGTGCCAGTAGTACAAGAGCGGGGTACACCGGGGAGCTGTTTTTT. Protein: CASSTRAGYTGELFF.

The chain carries TRBV29-1 and TRBJ2-7; possible D gene TRBD2, 6 bases. The CDR3 runs 14 residues. V was pared by 0 bases and J by 1 base, with 10 bases between. Germline CDR1 and CDR2: SQVTM and ANQGSEA. This CDR3 is CSVEDRERSYEQYF. DNA of the CDR3: TGCAGCGTTGAAGATCGGGAGCGATCCTACGAGCAGTACTTC.

V gene TRBV7-9 combines with J gene TRBJ2-7, with 8 bases lining up with TRBD1. CDR3 length equals 15 residues. Germline V CDR1 and CDR2: SEHNR, FQNEAQ (reference sequence). V lost 5 bases and J lost 6; bases outside the gene matches: 12. The CDR3 region has the DNA TGTGCCAGCAGCGATCTCGGACAGGGCCCCTCCGAGCAGTACTTC. It translates to CASSDLGQGPSEQYF.

The chain carries TRBV30 and TRBJ1-2, with a tentative D call TRBD1 (6 bases). Per the germline V gene, CDR1 is GTSNPN and CDR2 is SVGIG (reference sequence). The CDR3 covers 13 residues. Trimming removed 8 bases at V and 3 bases at J, with 16 bases between. DNA for the CDR3: TGTGCCCGCCTGGACCCAGGGGACTATGGCTACACCTTC. Amino acid sequence: CARLDPGDYGYTF.

This chain joins TRBV12-3 or TRBV12-4 and TRBJ2-5; D unclear. The CDR3 spans 12 residues. Trimming pared 6 bases from V and 4 bases from J, leaving 9 bases between. CDR3 region: CASSPIPETQYF. CDR3 in DNA: TGTGCCAGCAGCCCTATTCCAGAGACCCAGTACTTC.

V is TRBV29-1 and J is TRBJ1-2; 8 bases agree with TRBD1. The junction had 6 bases not matched to a gene; V was cut back by 6 bases and J by 6 bases. The CDR3 contains 12 residues. The germline V gene encodes CDR1 SQVTM and CDR2 ANQGSEA. The CDR3 here is CSVEGTGDGYTF. The CDR3 DNA follows: TGCAGCGTGGAGGGGACAGGAGATGGCTACACCTTC.

The chain carries TRBV7-8 and TRBJ2-7, with 7 bases fitting TRBD2. CDR3 length: 15 residues. V shed 3 bases and J 1 base; nucleotides not matched to a gene: 6. Germline V lookup: CDR1 SGHVS, CDR2 FQNEAQ. The CDR3 region is CASSFGASGSYEQYF. Here the CDR3 DNA reads TGTGCCAGCAGCTTCGGGGCTAGCGGTTCCTACGAGCAGTACTTC.

The J gene is TRBJ2-3, the V gene TRBV24-1, with D possibly being TRBD1 (6 bases). V lost 1 base and J 4 bases, leaving 8 bases between the germline ends. The CDR3 has 14 amino acids. CDR1 and CDR2 (germline): KGHDR, SFDVKD. The CDR3: CATSDFRGADTQYF. In DNA, the CDR3 is TGTGCCACCAGTGATTTCAGGGGAGCAGATACGCAGTATTTT.

The gene calls are TRBV30 and TRBJ2-1, with 8 nucleotides matching TRBD2. The CDR3 covers 14 residues. Germline V gives CDR1 GTSNPN, CDR2 SVGIG (reference sequence). V trimming: 2 bases; J trimming: 8 bases; junction bases outside the gene matches: 8. The DNA of the CDR3 is TGTGCCTGGAGTTTAGCGGGGTTGAGCGATGAGCAGTTCTTC. The encoded protein is CAWSLAGLSDEQFF.